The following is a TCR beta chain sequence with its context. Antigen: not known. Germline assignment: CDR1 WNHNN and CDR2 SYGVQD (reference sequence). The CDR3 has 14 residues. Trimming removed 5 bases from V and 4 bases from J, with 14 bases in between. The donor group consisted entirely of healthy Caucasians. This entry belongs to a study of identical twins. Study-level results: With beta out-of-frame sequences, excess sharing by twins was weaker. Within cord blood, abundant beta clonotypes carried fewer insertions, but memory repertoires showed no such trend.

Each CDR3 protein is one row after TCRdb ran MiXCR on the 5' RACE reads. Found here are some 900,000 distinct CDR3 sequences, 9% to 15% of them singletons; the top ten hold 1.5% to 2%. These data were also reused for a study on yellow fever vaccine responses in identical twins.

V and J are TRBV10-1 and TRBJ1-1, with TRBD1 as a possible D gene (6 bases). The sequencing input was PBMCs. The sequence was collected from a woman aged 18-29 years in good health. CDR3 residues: CASSPDRLVTEAFF. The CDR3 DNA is TGCGCCAGCAGTCCGGACAGACTGGTCACTGAAGCTTTCTTT.